These 2 T cell receptor beta chains came from one sample sequenced in a study of brain T cells in children with intractable seizures. TCRdb's table, derived via immunoSEQ multiplex PCR, lists solely in-frame clones and lacks some. The data show tens of thousands of clones, with 90% to 96% seen just once and roughly 0.38% held by the top ten. The sequenced sample was peripheral blood, obtained at surgery. These receptors came from a boy less than two years old with focal cortical dysplasia and intractable seizures.

V usage is TRBV19 and J usage is TRBJ1-4; D is ambiguous. In germline, CDR1 is LNHDA, CDR2 SQIVND (reference sequence). The CDR3 consists of 14 residues. Trimming stripped 3 bases from V and 5 bases from J, with 10 bases between. The CDR3 spells CASSIPGSNEKLFF. In DNA form, the CDR3 reads TGTGCCAGTAGTATCCCTGGGAGCAATGAAAAACTGTTTTTT.

The chain recombines TRBV7-9 with TRBJ1-6; the match to TRBD1 covers 7 bases. Germline CDR1 SEHNR, CDR2 FQNEAQ (reference sequence). The V gene end was trimmed by 4 bases and the J gene end by 8 bases; junction bases not matched to a gene: 8. The CDR3 consists of 15 residues. The CDR3 DNA sequence: TGTGCCAGCAGCTACCAGGACAGGTTCGATTCACCCCTCCACTTT. Protein sequence: CASSYQDRFDSPLHF.